This TCR beta chain emerged from a study of radiotherapy plus CTLA-4 blockade in lung cancer. Overall study context: Objective response rate was roughly 19%; disease control rate, 25% to 35%.

The CDR3 is 16 amino acids. CDR1 and CDR2 from the germline V gene are SGHVS and FQNEAQ. V was pared by 8 bases and J by 5 bases, with 24 bases between. Here immunoSEQ multiplex PCR was the method, and the copy in TCRdb shows in-frame clones only, minus some. Of 45,000 or so clones detected, roughly 76% appear once; the ten largest clones hold approximately 3.3%. This clone was seen only a few times. The genes are TRBV7-8 and TRBJ1-2; the D gene is possibly TRBD1 (5 bases). The sample consisted of peripheral blood, taken from a patient treated with radiotherapy plus ipilimumab. The clonotype was recovered from a human donor with non-small cell lung cancer who had a complete response to radiotherapy plus ipilimumab. CDR3 amino acids: CASHNRREAGLYGYTF. CDR3 in DNA: TGTGCCAGCCACAACCGACGGGAGGCAGGGTTGTATGGCTACACCTTC.